There are a few counts of the clone carrying this TCR beta chain. Its specificity is not known. This specimen belongs to a study of CD8+ T cells in alopecia areata. Study-wide results and limits: Alopecia totalis/universalis scalp especially showed more expanded CD8+ clones than normal scalp.

Reverse transcribed after extraction, RNA yielded cDNA as the sequencing template. The table came from immunoSEQ multiplex PCR; TCRdb's copy has only in-frame clones and leaves some out. The sample yields 110,000 or so clones, roughly 60% seen once. Germline CDR1 reads SNHLY; CDR2 reads FYNNEI. The CDR3 runs to 12 residues. V was pared by 9 bases and J by 3 bases, with 10 bases between. The receptor comes from a human donor in good health. The chain links TRBV2 to TRBJ2-3, with D possibly TRBD2 on 5 matching bases. Sequenced sample: CD8+ T cells sorted from blood. The CDR3 loop reads CASGLETDTQYF. The CDR3 region has the DNA TGTGCCAGTGGACTTGAGACAGATACGCAGTATTTT.